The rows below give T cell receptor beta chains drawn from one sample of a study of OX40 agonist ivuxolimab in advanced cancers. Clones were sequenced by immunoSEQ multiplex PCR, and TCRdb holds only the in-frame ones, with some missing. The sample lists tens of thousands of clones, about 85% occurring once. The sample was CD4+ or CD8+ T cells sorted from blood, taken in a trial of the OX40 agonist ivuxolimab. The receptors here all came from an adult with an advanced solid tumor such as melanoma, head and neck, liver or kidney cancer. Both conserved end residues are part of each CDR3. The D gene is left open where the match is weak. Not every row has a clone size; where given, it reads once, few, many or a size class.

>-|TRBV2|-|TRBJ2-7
TGTGCCAGCAGTGAAGCGCTTCCGGTAGCCTACGAGCAGTACTTC
CASSEALPVAYEQYF
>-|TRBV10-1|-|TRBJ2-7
TGCGCCAGCAGTTCCACAGGGTTCAACGAGCAGTACTTC
CASSSTGFNEQYF
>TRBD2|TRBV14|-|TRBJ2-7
TGTGCCAGCAGCCAAAATGTTTGGCTAGCGGTGGACGAGCAGTACTTC
CASSQNVWLAVDEQYF
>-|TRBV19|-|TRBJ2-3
TGTGCCAGTAGTGGGGAGCGGGTGAGCACAGATACGCAGTATTTT
CASSGERVSTDTQYF
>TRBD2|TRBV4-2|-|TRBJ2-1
TGTGCCAGCAGCCAAGATCAACTAGCGGGAGCTATATACAATGAGCAGTTCTTC
CASSQDQLAGAIYNEQFF
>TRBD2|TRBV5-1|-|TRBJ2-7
TGCGCCAGCAGCTTGGGTAGCGGGAGACCCTACGAGCAGTACTTC
CASSLGSGRPYEQYF
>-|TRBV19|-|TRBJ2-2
TGTGCCAGTAGTATTGGAACAGGGAGCACCGGGGAGCTGTTTTTT
CASSIGTGSTGELFF
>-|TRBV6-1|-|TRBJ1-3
TGTGCCAGCAGTCTGCAACAGGTTTCTGGAAACACCATATATTTT
CASSLQQVSGNTIYF
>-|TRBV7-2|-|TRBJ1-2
TGTGCCAGCAGCTTAGTGGGGGTCTATGGCTACACCTTC
CASSLVGVYGYTF
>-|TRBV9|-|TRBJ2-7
TGTGCCAGCAGCGTAGGTAACTCCCCCCTCGAGCAGTACTTC
CASSVGNSPLEQYF
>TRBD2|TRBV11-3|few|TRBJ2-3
TGTGCCAGCAGCTCAAGATATGGACTAGCGGATACGCAGTATTTT
CASSSRYGLADTQYF
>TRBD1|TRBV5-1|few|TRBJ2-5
TGCGCCAGCAGCTTTCAGGGGGCGAAGGAGACCCAGTACTTC
CASSFQGAKETQYF
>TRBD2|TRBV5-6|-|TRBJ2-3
TGTGCCAGCAGTTCCGGGACTAAGGGGACAGATACGCAGTATTTT
CASSSGTKGTDTQYF
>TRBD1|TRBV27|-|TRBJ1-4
TGTGCCAGCAGTTCCACAGGGGGCGCGGGTGAAAAACTGTTTTTT
CASSSTGGAGEKLFF
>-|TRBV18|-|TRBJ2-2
TGTGCCAGCTCCAATCCTTCAAAAGGGGGAGTGAACACCGGGGAGCTGTTTTTT
CASSNPSKGGVNTGELFF
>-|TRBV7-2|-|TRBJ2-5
TGTGCCAGCAGCTTAGAGGGGAGGTTAGAGACCCAGTACTTC
CASSLEGRLETQYF